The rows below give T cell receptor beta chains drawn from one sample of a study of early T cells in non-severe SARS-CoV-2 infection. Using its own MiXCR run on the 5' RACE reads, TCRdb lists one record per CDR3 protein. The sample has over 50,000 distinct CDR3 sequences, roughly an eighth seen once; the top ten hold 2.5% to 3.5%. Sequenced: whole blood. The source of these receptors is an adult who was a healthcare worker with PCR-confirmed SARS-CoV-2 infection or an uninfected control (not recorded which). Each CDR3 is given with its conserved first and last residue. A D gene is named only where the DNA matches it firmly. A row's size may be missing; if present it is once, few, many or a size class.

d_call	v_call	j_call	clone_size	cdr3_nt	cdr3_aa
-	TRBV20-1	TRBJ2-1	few	TGCAGTGCTAAGGGAGATAGCTCCTACAATGAGCAGTTCTTC	CSAKGDSSYNEQFF
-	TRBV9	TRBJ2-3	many	TGTGCCAGCAGCACTTTCACAGATACGCAGTATTTT	CASSTFTDTQYF
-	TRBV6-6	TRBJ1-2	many	TGTGCCAGCACCCAGGGAAATGGCTACACCTTC	CASTQGNGYTF
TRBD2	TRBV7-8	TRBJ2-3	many	TGTGCCAGCAGCTTAGGGACTAGCGGGGGGTTAGAAGCGCAGTATTTT	CASSLGTSGGLEAQYF
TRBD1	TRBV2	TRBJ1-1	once	TGTGCCAGCAGGTCTACGCAGGGGGGAGAAGCTTTCTTT	CASRSTQGGEAFF
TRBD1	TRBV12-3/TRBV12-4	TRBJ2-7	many	TGTGCCAGCAGTTCGTATAGGACAGGGGAGAAGTACTTC	CASSSYRTGEKYF
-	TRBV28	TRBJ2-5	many	TGTGCCAGCAGCCGCTCGGCAAATCAAGAGACCCAGTACTTC	CASSRSANQETQYF
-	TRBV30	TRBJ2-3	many	TGTGCCTGGAGTAGGGGGACATCTCGCACAGATACGCAGTATTTT	CAWSRGTSRTDTQYF
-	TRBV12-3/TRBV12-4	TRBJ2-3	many	TGTGCCAGCAGTTTTCGGGCTAGCACAGATACGCAGTATTTT	CASSFRASTDTQYF
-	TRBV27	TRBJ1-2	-	TGTGCCAGCCGGGGGCAGGGACTTGGCTACACCTTC	CASRGQGLGYTF
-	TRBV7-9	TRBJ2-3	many	TGTGCCAGCAGCTTAGCTATGGGACCAGATACGCAGTATTTT	CASSLAMGPDTQYF
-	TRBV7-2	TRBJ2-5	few	TGTGCCAGCAGCCCGTCGGACGCAATCCAAGAGACCCAGTACTTC	CASSPSDAIQETQYF
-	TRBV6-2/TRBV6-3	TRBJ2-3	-	TGTGCCAGCAGTTATATTTTGCCTGATACGCAGTATTTT	CASSYILPDTQYF
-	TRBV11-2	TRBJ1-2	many	TGTGCCAGCAGCCCACACCCGGGGTTCTTATATGGCTACACCTTC	CASSPHPGFLYGYTF
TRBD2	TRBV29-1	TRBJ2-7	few	TGCAGCGTTGAAGATCATCTAGCGGGAGAGCAGTACTTC	CSVEDHLAGEQYF
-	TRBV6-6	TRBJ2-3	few	TGTGCCAGCAGCTCCTCAGCGCGCACAGATACGCAGTATTTT	CASSSSARTDTQYF
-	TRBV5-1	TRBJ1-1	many	TGCGCCAGCAGCTTGGATCAAGGGGGTGAAGCTTTCTTT	CASSLDQGGEAFF
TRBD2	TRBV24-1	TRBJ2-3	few	TGTGCCACCAGTGATCTGCGGACTAGCGGGGACCCCAGAGATACGCAGTATTTT	CATSDLRTSGDPRDTQYF
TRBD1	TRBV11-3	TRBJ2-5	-	TGTGCCAGCAGCCCAGGGGCAGGGGGCCCGCCAAGTCAAGAGACCCAGTACTTC	CASSPGAGGPPSQETQYF
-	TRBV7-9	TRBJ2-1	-	TGTGCCAGCAGCTTTAGCCTAAGCTCCTACAATGAGCAGTTCTTC	CASSFSLSSYNEQFF